These 9 T cell receptor beta chains originate from one sample sequenced in a study of cytomegalovirus exposure and HLA in healthy donors. PCR used 60 Vbeta primers and 13 Jbeta primers. Assay used: immunoSEQ multiplex PCR; TCRdb lists only in-frame clones, some missing. The sample contains hundreds of thousands of clones, approximately 80% of which appear only once. Sample: PBMCs. The receptors originated from a man younger than 45 in good health and CMV-seronegative.

This clone was picked up one time. The V gene is TRBV2, the J gene TRBJ1-6, with D perhaps TRBD1 (5 bases). This CDR3 spans 15 amino acids. V was clipped by 2 bases and J by 2 bases, with 7 bases between them. The germline CDR1 and CDR2 sequences are SNHLY and FYNNEI. The DNA of the CDR3 is TGTGCCAGCAGTGAATGGGGCACCTATAATTCACCCCTCCACTTT. It yields the protein CASSEWGTYNSPLHF.

The V and J genes are TRBV5-1 and TRBJ2-3; possibly TRBD2 for D (7 bases). This CDR3 is 18 amino acids long. Germline CDR1 is SGHRS and CDR2 is YFSETQ. Trimming removed 1 base from V and 1 base from J, with 19 bases in between. CDR3 amino acids: CASSLLGGGLSGTDTQYF. CDR3 DNA: TGCGCCAGCAGCTTGTTGGGGGGGGGCCTATCAGGCACAGATACGCAGTATTTT. The variable domain in full, completed from reference TRBV5-1 and TRBJ2-3, reads KAGVTQTPRYLIKTRGQQVTLSCSPISGHRSVSWYQQTPGQGLQFLFEYFSETQRNKGNFPGRFSGRQFSNSRSEMNVSTLELGDSALYLCASSLLGGGLSGTDTQYFGPGTRLTVL.

The gene calls are TRBV29-1 and TRBJ2-2, with 11 bases lining up with TRBD2. CDR1 and CDR2 (germline): SQVTM, ANQGSEA. V lost 4 bases, J lost 7 bases, and 5 bases stayed unmatched. This CDR3 has 14 amino acids. This chain's CDR3 is CSVGTSGGVGELFF. Here the CDR3 DNA reads TGCAGCGTTGGAACTAGCGGGGGAGTCGGGGAGCTGTTTTTT.

V is TRBV5-8 and J is TRBJ2-4; no clear D gene. With 0 bases removed from V and 0 bases from J, the gap between germline ends came to 10 bases. The CDR3 loop spans 16 amino acids. Germline lookup yields CDR1 SGHTS and CDR2 YDEGEE. CDR3 residues: CASSLDASKAKNIQYF. CDR3 bases: TGTGCCAGCAGCTTGGATGCCAGTAAAGCCAAAAACATTCAGTACTTC.

V gene TRBV11-2 combines with J gene TRBJ2-3; D is unresolved. Germline V lookup: CDR1 SGHAT, CDR2 FQNNGV. The CDR3 has 17 residues. The V and J ends lost 1 base and 0 bases respectively, with 14 bases between them. The DNA of the CDR3 is TGTGCCAGCAGCTTAGTCTCAGGCGATACTAGCACAGATACGCAGTATTTT. Amino acid sequence: CASSLVSGDTSTDTQYF.

This chain links TRBV5-8 with TRBJ1-1, with a possible D match to TRBD1 (5 bases). The V end lost 9 bases, the J end lost 8 bases, and 26 bases lay between the germline ends. The CDR3 extends over 15 amino acids. The V gene's germline CDR1 is SGHTS and CDR2 YDEGEE. CDR3 in amino acids: CATKTPGLPGLEAFF. CDR3 nucleotides: TGTGCCACTAAAACCCCGGGACTCCCCGGATTGGAAGCTTTCTTT.

The chain carries TRBV5-6 and TRBJ2-7; 7 positions match TRBD2. Germline values: CDR1 SGHDT, CDR2 YYEEEE. V was pared by 4 bases and J by 2 bases, with 6 bases of the junction left unmatched. This CDR3 contains 14 residues. This chain's CDR3 is CASSTGGKTYEQYF. In nucleotides, the CDR3 is TGTGCCAGCAGCACGGGGGGTAAAACCTACGAGCAGTACTTC.

This clone was observed a single time. V is TRBV5-1 and J is TRBJ2-7; tentatively, D is TRBD2 (5 bases). This CDR3 has 13 amino acids. Germline CDR1 is SGHRS and CDR2 is YFSETQ. Trimming removed 0 bases at V and 5 bases at J, with 9 bases between. In nucleotides, the CDR3 is TGCGCCAGCAGCTTGGTACTAGACCACGAGCAGTACTTC. Encoded protein: CASSLVLDHEQYF.

The V and J genes are TRBV7-8 and TRBJ1-1; no clear D. The V end was cut by 1 base, the J end by 1 base, with 10 bases between. Per the germline V gene, CDR1 is SGHVS and CDR2 is FQNEAQ. The CDR3 runs 15 residues. In nucleotides, the CDR3 is TGTGCCAGCAGCTTAGTCAGTCTTGAGAACACTGAAGCTTTCTTT. This encodes CASSLVSLENTEAFF.